Listed below are T cell receptor beta chains from one sample, sequenced in a study of T cells after yellow fever vaccination. TCRdb reprocessed the 5' RACE reads with MiXCR, giving one entry per CDR3 protein. The sample carries some 390,000 distinct CDR3 sequences, 6.2% recorded once. Sequencing was performed on PBMCs, taken 5 days after the yellow fever booster vaccination. Receptors originate from a man between 25 and 39 years old who received the YFV17D yellow fever vaccine. CDR3s include the opening cysteine and the closing phenylalanine or tryptophan. Each record gives: D gene, clone size, V gene, J gene, CDR3 DNA, CDR3 protein. The D gene is left open where the match is weak. The listing skips clone size in some rows; elsewhere it reads once, few, many or a size class.

NA	NA	TRBV21-1	TRBJ2-5	TGTGCCACCGGGGGGCTAGCGGGCGATAAAGAGACCCAGTACTTC	CATGGLAGDKETQYF
NA	NA	TRBV6-1	TRBJ2-2	TGTGCCAGCAGTGAGCCGGAGACAGAGATAAACGGGGAGCTGTTTTTT	CASSEPETEINGELFF
TRBD2	NA	TRBV4-3	TRBJ2-7	TGCGCCAGCAGCCAAGATCTATATGAGACTAGCGAAACCTACGAGCAGTACTTC	CASSQDLYETSETYEQYF
NA	few	TRBV7-9	TRBJ2-1	TGTGCCAGCAGCTTAGAGGGGGTCGGCCCCTACAATGAGCAGTTCTTC	CASSLEGVGPYNEQFF
TRBD2	NA	TRBV20-1	TRBJ2-2	TGCAGTGCTAGGTATCACTTTGGGACTAGCGTGAACACCGGGGAGCTGTTTTTT	CSARYHFGTSVNTGELFF
NA	NA	TRBV18	TRBJ2-7	TGTGCCAGCCCCCGAGGCGGGGATAGGAGCGAGCAGTACTTC	CASPRGGDRSEQYF
TRBD1	many	TRBV20-1	TRBJ2-7	TGCAGTGCTAGAGATCTTAGGACAGGGGGCTACGAGCAGTACTTC	CSARDLRTGGYEQYF
NA	NA	TRBV19	TRBJ1-6	TGTGCCAGCCAGGGACCCTATAATTCACCCCTCCACTTT	CASQGPYNSPLHF
TRBD2	few	TRBV2	TRBJ2-1	TGTGCCAGCATGACTAGCGGGAGGGGGGGGTTCTTC	CASMTSGRGGFF
TRBD2	many	TRBV2	TRBJ2-3	TGTGCCAGCAGCCTAGCGGGAGTAGATACGCAGTATTTT	CASSLAGVDTQYF
TRBD2	NA	TRBV10-3	TRBJ2-3	TGTGCCATCACCGGCGGGAGGGACACAGATACGCAGTATTTT	CAITGGRDTDTQYF
TRBD1	few	TRBV24-1	TRBJ2-1	TGTGCCACCAGTGATCCGGGACAGGGGCGTAATGAGCAGTTCTTC	CATSDPGQGRNEQFF
NA	many	TRBV3-1	TRBJ2-2	TGTGCCAGCAGCCACGGGGGAGAGGCCGGGGAGCTGTTTTTT	CASSHGGEAGELFF
NA	many	TRBV6-5	TRBJ2-3	TGTGCCAGCCGTCTAGTATCCACAGATACGCAGTATTTT	CASRLVSTDTQYF
NA	NA	TRBV3-1	TRBJ1-3	TGTGCCAGCAGCCGACTGCGGGGAAACACCATATATTTT	CASSRLRGNTIYF
NA	few	TRBV29-1	TRBJ2-5	TGCAGCGTGGGAGGTAAAGGGGGCGGTGAGACCCAGTACTTC	CSVGGKGGGETQYF
NA	NA	TRBV5-4	TRBJ2-7	TGTGCCAGCAGCCTCCGACTAGACTACGAGCAGTACTTC	CASSLRLDYEQYF
TRBD1	many	TRBV5-1	TRBJ1-6	TGCGCCAGCAGCTTGGAGTCAGGGGGACGGCGATTCTCGCTCCACTTT	CASSLESGGRRFSLHF
NA	many	TRBV7-9	TRBJ2-7	TGTGCCAGCAGCTTATCCTTGGGAGGGCAGTACTTC	CASSLSLGGQYF
NA	few	TRBV7-6	TRBJ2-7	TGTGCCAGCAGCTTGGATCAGGGTCCGCGGGAGCAGTACTTC	CASSLDQGPREQYF
NA	few	TRBV3-1	TRBJ2-5	TGTGCCAGCAGCCAAGTAAGCGAGACCCAGTACTTC	CASSQVSETQYF
NA	NA	TRBV25-1	TRBJ1-1	TGTGCCAGCAGTGCCAGCGGTAGAAACACTGAAGCTTTCTTT	CASSASGRNTEAFF
NA	many	TRBV20-1	TRBJ2-1	TGCAGTGCCCCGCCCAACTCCTACAATGAGCAGTTCTTC	CSAPPNSYNEQFF
NA	NA	TRBV5-6	TRBJ1-2	TGTGCCAGCAGCTTGCCGGCGGATGGGGGCTACACCTTC	CASSLPADGGYTF
NA	many	TRBV10-2	TRBJ2-1	TGCGCCAGCAGGAAGGACGTAAGCTCCTACAATGAGCAGTTCTTC	CASRKDVSSYNEQFF
NA	NA	TRBV20-1	TRBJ2-3	TGCAGTGCTGGCGTCCCGGGCGATACGCAGTATTTT	CSAGVPGDTQYF
TRBD2	many	TRBV9	TRBJ2-1	TGTGCCAGCAGCATTAGCGGGAGCCGAGCAGATGAGCAGTTCTTC	CASSISGSRADEQFF
NA	many	TRBV20-1	TRBJ1-1	TGCAGTGCTTTGGGACTTACGAACACTGAAGCTTTCTTT	CSALGLTNTEAFF
NA	NA	TRBV29-1	TRBJ2-5	TGCAGCGTTGTGTCCGGTTCGGAGACCCAGTACTTC	CSVVSGSETQYF
TRBD2	NA	TRBV20-1	TRBJ2-5	TGCAGTGCCGCCCCCGGACTAGCGGTAATACAAGAGACCCAGTACTTC	CSAAPGLAVIQETQYF
TRBD2	few	TRBV7-2	TRBJ2-7	TGTGCCAGCAGCCGATATAGCGGGACGAACTACGAGCAGTACTTC	CASSRYSGTNYEQYF
NA	many	TRBV29-1	TRBJ2-1	TGCAGCGTCCAGGCCTGGGAGGTAGAGGGGCAGTTCTTC	CSVQAWEVEGQFF
NA	few	TRBV20-1	TRBJ2-6	TGCAGTGCTAGAGAATCCAAGGCCCGCACCCTCTCTGGGGCCAACGTCCTGACTTTC	CSARESKARTLSGANVLTF
TRBD1	few	TRBV5-4	TRBJ2-1	TGTGCCAGCAGCCTGGGACAGGGTCTCGATGAGCAGTTCTTC	CASSLGQGLDEQFF
NA	many	TRBV19	TRBJ2-7	TGTGCCAGTAGTCTGTCGGTGCGGAGCTCCTACGAGCAGTACTTC	CASSLSVRSSYEQYF
NA	few	TRBV20-1	TRBJ2-5	TGCAGTGCTGGCCCCCTCGGGGGGCAACCAGAGACCCAGTACTTC	CSAGPLGGQPETQYF
NA	few	TRBV20-1	TRBJ2-7	TGCAGTGCTAGCCACCCGGGGCGGTACGAGCAGTACTTC	CSASHPGRYEQYF